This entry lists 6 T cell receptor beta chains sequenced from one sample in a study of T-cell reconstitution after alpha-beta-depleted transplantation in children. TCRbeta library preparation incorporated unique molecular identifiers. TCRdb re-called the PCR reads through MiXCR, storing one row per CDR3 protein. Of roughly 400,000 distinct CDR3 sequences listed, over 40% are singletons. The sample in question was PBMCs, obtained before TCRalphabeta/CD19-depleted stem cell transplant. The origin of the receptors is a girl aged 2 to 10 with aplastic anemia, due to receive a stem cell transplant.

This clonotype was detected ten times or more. The CDR3 is CASSLVVAGGYNEQFF. The CDR3 DNA reads as TGTGCCAGCAGCCTTGTGGTAGCGGGGGGTTACAATGAGCAGTTCTTC. V gene TRBV3-1 combines with J gene TRBJ2-1, with TRBD2 matching over 10 bases. Germline loops: CDR1 LGHDT, CDR2 YNNKEL (reference sequence). V lost 4 bases, J lost 4 bases, and 7 bases stayed unmatched. The CDR3 totals 16 residues.

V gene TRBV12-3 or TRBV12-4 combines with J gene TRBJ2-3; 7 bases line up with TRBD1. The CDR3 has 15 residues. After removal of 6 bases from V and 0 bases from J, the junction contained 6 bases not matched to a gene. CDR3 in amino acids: CASSPGQASTDTQYF. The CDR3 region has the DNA TGTGCCAGCAGCCCCGGACAGGCTAGCACAGATACGCAGTATTTT.

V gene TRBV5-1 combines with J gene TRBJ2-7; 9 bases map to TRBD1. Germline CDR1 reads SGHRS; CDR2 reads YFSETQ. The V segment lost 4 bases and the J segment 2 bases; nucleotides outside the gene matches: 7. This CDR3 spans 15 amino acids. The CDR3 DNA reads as TGCGCCAGCAGCCGTACAGGGGGCATCACCTACGAGCAGTACTTC. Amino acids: CASSRTGGITYEQYF.

The CDR3 DNA reads TGTGCCAGCAGCTTACCTTGGGCAGGGGTAGGCTATGGCTACACCTTC. It is translated as CASSLPWAGVGYGYTF. V and J are TRBV7-9 and TRBJ1-2, with D maybe TRBD1 (6 bases). Germline lookup yields CDR1 SEHNR and CDR2 FQNEAQ (reference sequence). Trimming removed 2 bases at V and 4 bases at J, with 17 bases between. The CDR3 spans 16 residues.

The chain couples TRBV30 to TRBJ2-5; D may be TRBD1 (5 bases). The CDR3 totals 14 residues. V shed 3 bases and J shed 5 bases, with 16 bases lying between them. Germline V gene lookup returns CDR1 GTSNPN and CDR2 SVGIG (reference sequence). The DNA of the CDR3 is TGTGCCTGGAGCGGACATATACTGGGGGAGACCCAGTACTTC. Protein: CAWSGHILGETQYF.

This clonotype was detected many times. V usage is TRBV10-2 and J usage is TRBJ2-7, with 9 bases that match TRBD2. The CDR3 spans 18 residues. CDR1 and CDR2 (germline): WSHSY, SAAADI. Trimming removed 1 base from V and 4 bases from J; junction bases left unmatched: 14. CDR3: CASSEWLGASGTDYEQYF. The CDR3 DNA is TGCGCCAGCAGTGAGTGGCTGGGGGCTAGCGGGACCGATTACGAGCAGTACTTC.